The 28 T cell receptor beta chains below come from one sample, sequenced in a study of blood T cell repertoires in COVID-19. Only in-frame clones appear in the TCRdb table, and some are missing; sequencing was by immunoSEQ multiplex PCR. The top ten hold 0.75% to 1% of the sample, which has hundreds of thousands of clones, 92% seen once. Sequenced input: peripheral blood. These receptors were obtained from a man aged 55 to 70 with COVID-19, enrolled during active disease.

The J gene is TRBJ2-1, the V gene TRBV19; a possible D gene is TRBD1 (6 bases). V shed 3 bases and J shed 16 bases, with 16 bases lying between them. Germline CDR1 reads LNHDA; CDR2 reads SQIVND (reference sequence). There are 12 residues in the CDR3. The CDR3 DNA is TGTGCCAGTAGTATGCTAGAGGACAGCTTTTTCTTC. Protein sequence: CASSMLEDSFFF. Together with reference TRBV19 and TRBJ2-1, the CDR3 gives the full variable domain: DGGITQSPKYLFRKEGQNVTLSCEQNLNHDAMYWYRQDPGQGLRLIYYSQIVNDFQKGDIAEGYSVSREKKESFPLTVTSAQKNPTAFYLCASSMLEDSFFFGPGTRLTVL.

The chain employs TRBV7-9 and TRBJ2-2; 7 nucleotides line up with TRBD2. CDR1 is SEHNR and CDR2 is FQNEAQ in the germline V gene (reference sequence). This CDR3 contains 16 residues. J lost 7 bases, V lost 0 bases, and 8 bases had no gene match. CDR3 protein: CASSLAGGGGGGELFF. DNA of the CDR3: TGTGCCAGCAGCTTAGCCGGAGGCGGGGGAGGCGGGGAGCTGTTTTTT.

The chain has TRBV5-4 and TRBJ2-2, with 7 bases aligning to TRBD1. Looked up from germline, CDR1 is SGHNT and CDR2 is YYREEE (reference sequence). Germline trimming cut 0 bases from V and 6 bases from J; bases unmatched to any gene: 5. The length of the CDR3 is 15 residues. The CDR3 reads CASSLGQGAAGELFF. CDR3 bases: TGTGCCAGCAGCTTGGGACAGGGAGCCGCCGGGGAGCTGTTTTTT. The variable domain in full, with the rest retrieved from reference TRBV5-4 and TRBJ2-2, is ETGVTQSPTHLIKTRGQQVTLRCSSQSGHNTVSWYQQALGQGPQFIFQYYREEENGRGNFPPRFSGLQFPNYSSELNVNALELDDSALYLCASSLGQGAAGELFFGEGSRLTVL.

This rearrangement joins TRBV10-2 to TRBJ2-7, with 11 bases fitting TRBD2. V was pared by 7 bases and J by 7 bases, with 12 bases of the junction left unmatched. Per germline, CDR1 WSHSY and CDR2 SAAADI. This CDR3 comprises 15 residues. CDR3 loop: CASNLAGGPMSEQYF. DNA for the CDR3: TGCGCCAGCAATTTAGCGGGAGGGCCGATGAGTGAGCAGTACTTC.

Notes on this clone: Other DNA sequences in this sample translate to the same CDR3. The genes are TRBV7-8 and TRBJ1-1; D may be TRBD1 (6 bases). V dropped 1 base and J dropped 3 bases, with 6 bases sitting between them. Germline V gives CDR1 SGHVS, CDR2 FQNEAQ. The CDR3 loop spans 13 amino acids. The DNA for the CDR3 is TGTGCCAGCAGCTTAGGGGGGCACACTGAAGCTTTCTTT. Translated, it gives CASSLGGHTEAFF.

To note about this clone: This specimen includes other DNA sequences encoding the same CDR3. The chain carries TRBV6-5 and TRBJ1-4, with D tentatively TRBD1 (5 bases). Trimming took off 8 bases at V and 4 bases at J, with 14 bases between the two ends. The CDR3 totals 14 residues. Germline-derived CDR1 and CDR2 are MNHEY and SVGAGI. The CDR3 DNA reads TGTGCCAGCCGCCTGGGGCAGGGTAATGAAAAACTGTTTTTT. The encoded protein is CASRLGQGNEKLFF.

The gene calls are TRBV5-1 and TRBJ2-7; perhaps TRBD2 as D (5 bases). Trimming cost V 4 bases and J 5 bases, with 16 bases left between them. Germline V CDR1 and CDR2: SGHRS, YFSETQ. The CDR3 is 14 residues long. CDR3 DNA sequence: TGCGCCAGCAGCCCGGGATCAGGACCGGACGAGCAGTACTTC. Amino acids: CASSPGSGPDEQYF. Complete variable domain (other parts from reference TRBV5-1 and TRBJ2-7): KAGVTQTPRYLIKTRGQQVTLSCSPISGHRSVSWYQQTPGQGLQFLFEYFSETQRNKGNFPGRFSGRQFSNSRSEMNVSTLELGDSALYLCASSPGSGPDEQYFGPGTRLTVT.

The DNA of the CDR3 is TGTGCCAGCAGCTCGAAGCCGGGACAGGGGACGAGACCCCTTCTAGCCAAAAACATTCAGTACTTC. It specifies CASSSKPGQGTRPLLAKNIQYF. The rearrangement uses TRBV7-3 and TRBJ2-4; 10 bases are a match to TRBD1. Per germline, CDR1 SGHTA and CDR2 FQGTGA. CDR3 size: 22 residues. The V segment lost 4 bases and the J segment 0 bases; nucleotides outside the gene matches: 21.

V gene TRBV9 combines with J gene TRBJ2-2; 8 nucleotides agree with TRBD1. The CDR3 extends over 15 amino acids. The V gene end was trimmed by 1 base and the J gene end by 5 bases; junction bases not matched to a gene: 4. CDR1 is SGDLS and CDR2 is YYNGEE in the germline V gene. CDR3 sequence reads: CASSVNQGATGELFF. CDR3 DNA: TGTGCCAGCAGCGTAAATCAGGGGGCTACCGGGGAGCTGTTTTTT.

V gene TRBV6-6 combines with J gene TRBJ1-2, with D uncertain. CDR1 is MNHNY and CDR2 is SVGAGI in the germline V gene (reference sequence). This CDR3 is 17 amino acids long. The V end lost 5 bases, the J end lost 6 bases, and 25 bases lay between the germline ends. The CDR3 region is CASSQFRTGSLMNGYTF. For the CDR3, the DNA is TGTGCCAGCAGTCAATTTCGGACGGGATCCTTAATGAATGGCTACACCTTC.

This clone was seen just once. The chain recombines TRBV6-2 or TRBV6-3 with TRBJ2-1; the match to TRBD2 covers 14 bases. The germline V gene encodes CDR1 MNHEY and CDR2 SVGEGT. V was clipped by 2 bases and J by 7 bases; unmatched bases: 16. The CDR3 extends over 20 amino acids. For the CDR3, the DNA is TGTGCCAGCAGTTACAAGGAGGGACGGCCGGGACTAGCGGGAGTAAATGAGCAGTTCTTC. This gives the protein CASSYKEGRPGLAGVNEQFF.

The V and J genes are TRBV29-1 and TRBJ1-2, with D perhaps TRBD1 (6 bases). The CDR3 is 12 amino acids. Germline V gene lookup returns CDR1 SQVTM and CDR2 ANQGSEA. V shed 3 bases and J shed 6 bases, with 11 bases lying between them. CDR3 in DNA: TGCAGCGTTGAGAGGCAGGGGCATGGCTACACCTTC. It specifies CSVERQGHGYTF.

This chain connects TRBV29-1 to TRBJ2-7; the D gene is possibly TRBD1 (5 bases). V gave up 2 bases and J gave up 3 bases, with 11 bases separating them. CDR3 length: 13 residues. The V gene's germline CDR1 is SQVTM and CDR2 ANQGSEA. The CDR3 region has the DNA TGCAGCGTTGAACCTACAGGAAGCTACGAGCAGTACTTC. Amino acid sequence: CSVEPTGSYEQYF.

The chain has TRBV12-2 and TRBJ2-7; the DNA was not used to check the table's D call, TRBD2. TRBV12-2 is a pseudogene. The CDR3 runs to 17 residues. CDR3 DNA sequence: TGTGCAAGTCGCTTAATATCTAGCGGGAGGTCCTCCTACGAGCAGTACTTC. Protein: CASRLISSGRSSYEQYF.

The chain combines TRBV6-1 with TRBJ2-5; D gene ambiguous. The germline V gene has CDR1 MNHNS and CDR2 SASEGT. CDR3 length: 20 amino acids. Between the trimmed V and J ends, which lost 1 base and 2 bases, there was a span of 26 bases. Written as DNA, the CDR3 is TGTGCCAGCAGTGAAGGAGGTCCGTTGGGTGGGTATAGCCCTCAAGAGACCCAGTACTTC. Protein sequence: CASSEGGPLGGYSPQETQYF.

V and J are TRBV11-2 and TRBJ2-7, with no clear D. Germline loops: CDR1 SGHAT, CDR2 FQNNGV. V gave up 1 base and J gave up 6 bases, with 7 bases separating them. The CDR3 has 12 residues. The CDR3 DNA reads as TGTGCCAGCAGCTTAGTGGCTGGCGAGCAGTACTTC. Residues: CASSLVAGEQYF. Full variable domain (missing parts from reference TRBV11-2 and TRBJ2-7): EAGVAQSPRYKIIEKRQSVAFWCNPISGHATLYWYQQILGQGPKLLIQFQNNGVVDDSQLPKDRFSAERLKGVDSTLKIQPAKLEDSAVYLCASSLVAGEQYFGPGTRLTVT.

This chain connects TRBV28 to TRBJ2-3, with 11 bases lining up with TRBD1. This CDR3 has 16 amino acids. Germline lookup yields CDR1 MDHEN and CDR2 SYDVKM. V shed 4 bases, J shed 3 bases, and the junction held 6 bases outside the gene matches. CDR3 nucleotides: TGTGCCAGCAGTTCCCTAGGACAGGGGGCAACAGATACGCAGTATTTT. As protein: CASSSLGQGATDTQYF.

This clone was seen a single time. The V call is TRBV18, the J call TRBJ1-1, with TRBD1 as a possible D gene (5 bases). Germline CDR1 KGHSH, CDR2 LQKENI. The V gene lost 3 bases and the J gene lost 0 bases, with 17 bases spanning the gap. This CDR3 region has 17 residues. CDR3 nucleotides: TGTGCCAGCTCACCTTCTGGGGGAGGTCGAATGAACACTGAAGCTTTCTTT. Protein: CASSPSGGGRMNTEAFF.

The genes are TRBV19 and TRBJ2-7; D uncertain. The CDR3 is made up of 11 amino acids. The V gene lost 8 bases and the J gene lost 1 base, with 6 bases spanning the gap. Germline V gene sequence: CDR1 LNHDA, CDR2 SQIVND (reference sequence). The CDR3 region is CASPPSYEQYF. The DNA for the CDR3 is TGTGCCAGTCCCCCGTCCTACGAGCAGTACTTC.

The chain has TRBV28 and TRBJ2-7; D might be TRBD1 (6 bases). The germline V gene encodes CDR1 MDHEN and CDR2 SYDVKM. The CDR3 loop spans 12 amino acids. The V end lost 10 bases, the J end lost 1 base, and 11 bases lay between the germline ends. The DNA for the CDR3 is TGTGCCACCCACAGGGCTTCCTACGAGCAGTACTTC. This translates into CATHRASYEQYF.

The chain recombines TRBV10-3 with TRBJ1-1, with 11 bases matching TRBD1. The ends lost 3 bases at V and 7 bases at J; junction bases unmatched: 7. This CDR3 has 15 residues. Germline CDR1 and CDR2: ENHRY and SYGVKD. The CDR3 region has the DNA TGTGCCATCAGTGATCCGGGACAGGGGGAATTTGAAGCTTTCTTT. Translation gives CAISDPGQGEFEAFF.

This clone has a single count. This chain connects TRBV11-2 to TRBJ2-7, with D unclear. The CDR3 is 12 amino acids. V dropped 6 bases and J dropped 2 bases, with 8 bases sitting between them. Germline V gives CDR1 SGHAT, CDR2 FQNNGV. CDR3 sequence (DNA): TGTGCCAGCAGGGTAAGCGCCTACGAGCAGTACTTC. Translation: CASRVSAYEQYF.

The V and J genes are TRBV5-6 and TRBJ2-2, with a tentative D call TRBD2 (6 bases). There are 16 residues in the CDR3. V was clipped by 3 bases and J by 2 bases, with 14 bases between them. Germline assignment: CDR1 SGHDT and CDR2 YYEEEE. The CDR3: CASSSQWGVNTGELFF. In DNA, the CDR3 is TGTGCCAGCAGCTCTCAATGGGGGGTCAACACCGGGGAGCTGTTTTTT.

This clone has only one observation. V and J are TRBV19 and TRBJ1-1, with D perhaps TRBD1 (6 bases). CDR3 length equals 16 residues. Trimming left V 8 bases short and J 0 bases short, with 19 bases between. The germline CDR1 and CDR2 sequences are LNHDA and SQIVND (reference sequence). CDR3: CASRGGRGGMNTEAFF. In DNA form, the CDR3 reads TGTGCCAGTCGCGGGGGGCGCGGGGGAATGAACACTGAAGCTTTCTTT.

This clone was recorded once. V gene TRBV10-3 combines with J gene TRBJ2-7, with D possibly matching TRBD1 (8 bases). The CDR3 has 16 residues. The V and J ends lost 0 bases and 7 bases respectively, with 19 bases between them. Germline loops: CDR1 ENHRY, CDR2 SYGVKD. The CDR3 bases are TGTGCCATCAGTGAGTCGGCACAGGGGGGGTCGAAAGAGCAGTACTTC. This sequence encodes CAISESAQGGSKEQYF.

The V and J genes are TRBV29-1 and TRBJ2-7; 7 bases match TRBD2. V was pared by 4 bases and J by 0 bases, with 6 bases of the junction left unmatched. CDR3 length: 14 residues. CDR1 and CDR2 from the germline V gene are SQVTM and ANQGSEA. CDR3 in DNA: TGCAGCGTTGGAGGAGCGGGACTCTCCTACGAGCAGTACTTC. It translates to CSVGGAGLSYEQYF.

J is TRBJ1-2 and V is TRBV5-4, with 10 bases that match TRBD1. Looked up from germline, CDR1 is SGHNT and CDR2 is YYREEE (reference sequence). J was trimmed by 8 bases and V by 0 bases; bases with no gene match: 7. The CDR3 is 15 amino acids. CDR3 residues: CASSLGPGTGDGYTF. CDR3 DNA sequence: TGTGCCAGCAGCTTGGGCCCCGGGACAGGGGACGGCTACACCTTC.

The J gene is TRBJ1-2, the V gene TRBV2; 11 nucleotides line up with TRBD1. The CDR3 spans 14 residues. V gave up 4 bases and J gave up 4 bases; unmatched junction bases: 2. Germline CDR1 reads SNHLY; CDR2 reads FYNNEI. The CDR3 is CASSVGTGGYGYTF. CDR3 DNA: TGTGCCAGCAGTGTAGGGACAGGGGGCTATGGCTACACCTTC.